Below are 23 T cell receptor beta chains sequenced from a single sample in a study of shared clonotypes between healthy human individuals. The table came from immunoSEQ multiplex PCR; TCRdb's copy has only in-frame clones and leaves some out. The table shows hundreds of thousands of clones, with roughly three quarters occurring only once. The specimen sequenced was PBMCs. The receptor set was obtained from a woman aged 40-49 years in good health. Some clones in this sample may be carry-over from other donors' samples.

The chain couples TRBV11-1 to TRBJ2-2; 10 bases fit TRBD1. Germline CDR1 reads SGHAT; CDR2 reads FQDESV (reference sequence). The CDR3 loop spans 15 amino acids. The V gene end was trimmed by 6 bases and the J gene end by 6 bases; junction bases not matched to a gene: 7. In nucleotides, the CDR3 is TGTGCCAGCAGTTCACCGGGACAGGGGCCCGGGGAGCTGTTTTTT. Residues: CASSSPGQGPGELFF.

The CDR3 here is CASGTTYEQYF. CDR3 bases: TGTGCCAGCGGGACTACCTACGAGCAGTACTTC. The chain employs TRBV7-9 and TRBJ2-5; TRBD2 matches at 7 bases. Judging by the DNA end, TRBJ2-7 fits better; the J call may be wrong. Germline V gene lookup returns CDR1 SEHNR and CDR2 FQNEAQ (reference sequence). The CDR3 is made up of 11 amino acids.

As concerns this clone: Other DNA sequences in this specimen translate into the identical CDR3. The rearrangement uses TRBV6-6 and TRBJ2-3; TRBD1 agrees at 7 bases. V was clipped by 2 bases and J by 2 bases; unmatched bases: 7. Germline CDR1 and CDR2: MNHNY and SVGAGI (reference sequence). There are 16 residues in the CDR3. The CDR3 spells CASSYGDSFFTDTQYF. CDR3 nucleotide sequence: TGTGCCAGCAGTTACGGGGACAGCTTTTTCACAGATACGCAGTATTTT.

J is TRBJ1-2 and V is TRBV28; D possibly corresponds to TRBD1 (5 bases). CDR1 and CDR2 (germline): MDHEN, SYDVKM. The CDR3 sequence is 13 residues long. With 4 bases removed from V and 6 bases from J, the gap between germline ends came to 12 bases. This CDR3 reads CASSSPGGNGYTF. The CDR3 bases are TGTGCCAGCAGTTCCCCGGGGGGGAATGGCTACACCTTC.

This clone was seen many times. The CDR3 here is CASSRGTEPYEQYF. The CDR3 nucleotides read TGTGCCAGCAGCAGAGGGACGGAGCCCTACGAGCAGTACTTC. This chain joins TRBV21-1 and TRBJ2-7. TRBV21-1 is recorded as a pseudogene. The CDR3 consists of 14 residues.

The rearrangement joins TRBV7-9 to TRBJ2-7; D is perhaps TRBD2 (7 bases). There are 18 residues in the CDR3. Germline values: CDR1 SEHNR, CDR2 FQNEAQ (reference sequence). The V gene lost 5 bases and the J gene lost 2 bases, with 25 bases spanning the gap. The DNA of the CDR3 is TGTGCCAGCAGCGCAAGGGGGGCTAGCGGAGCGAGCCCCTACGAGCAGTACTTC. Amino acids: CASSARGASGASPYEQYF.

This clone was seen ten or more times. V is TRBV4-3 and J is TRBJ2-7; 7 positions agree with TRBD1. The CDR3 totals 15 residues. Germline CDR1 LGHNA, CDR2 YSLEER. The ends lost 0 bases at V and 4 bases at J; junction bases unmatched: 6. The CDR3 DNA sequence: TGCGCCAGCAGCCAAGAGACAGGGAATCTATACGAGCAGTACTTC. Its protein product is CASSQETGNLYEQYF.

The rearrangement uses TRBV18 and TRBJ1-2; a possible D gene is TRBD1 (5 bases). The V gene lost 3 bases and the J gene lost 4 bases, with 9 bases spanning the gap. In germline, CDR1 is KGHSH, CDR2 LQKENI. This CDR3 region has 13 residues. CDR3 in amino acids: CASSPQDSYGYTF. In nucleotides, the CDR3 is TGTGCCAGCTCACCCCAAGACAGCTATGGCTACACCTTC. Full variable domain (outside the CDR3, taken from reference TRBV18 and TRBJ1-2): NAGVMQNPRHLVRRRGQEARLRCSPMKGHSHVYWYRQLPEEGLKFMVYLQKENIIDESGMPKERFSAEFPKEGPSILRIQQVVRGDSAAYFCASSPQDSYGYTFGSGTRLTVV.

This clone was detected only a few times. V gene TRBV5-5 combines with J gene TRBJ1-5, with unresolved D. The CDR3 has 15 amino acids. CDR1 and CDR2 (germline): SGHKS, YYEKEE (reference sequence). V lost 1 base to trimming and J lost 0 bases, with 8 bases between them. CDR3: CASSLNSYSNQPQHF. The CDR3 DNA sequence: TGTGCCAGCAGCTTGAACAGTTATAGCAATCAGCCCCAGCATTTT.

In this sample, this clone turned up a few times. The V and J genes are TRBV9 and TRBJ2-5; D gene ambiguous. V was clipped by 4 bases and J by 5 bases, with 9 bases between them. The CDR3 contains 12 residues. Looked up from germline, CDR1 is SGDLS and CDR2 is YYNGEE. The CDR3 is CASSPFGETQYF. In DNA form, the CDR3 reads TGTGCCAGCAGCCCTTTTGGGGAGACCCAGTACTTC.

The chain is built from TRBV5-4 and TRBJ2-7; D assignment may be TRBD1 or TRBD2 (5 bases each). Per germline, CDR1 SGHNT and CDR2 YYREEE (reference sequence). The CDR3 is 13 amino acids. Trimming pared 5 bases from V and 3 bases from J, leaving 12 bases between. This CDR3 is CASSPGAFYEQYF. The CDR3 DNA is TGTGCCAGCAGTCCCGGGGCGTTCTACGAGCAGTACTTC.

The chain is built from TRBV28 and TRBJ1-1; 8 nucleotides line up with TRBD1. The V segment lost 2 bases and the J segment 5 bases; nucleotides outside the gene matches: 7. The CDR3 runs 15 residues. The germline CDR1 and CDR2 sequences are MDHEN and SYDVKM. CDR3 bases: TGTGCCAGCAGTTTACCCAAGACAGGGGTGACTGAAGCTTTCTTT. This sequence encodes CASSLPKTGVTEAFF.

The CDR3 DNA reads as TGTGCCAGCAGTCAAGGGACAGACCTCTATGGCTACACCTTC. The encoded protein is CASSQGTDLYGYTF. The chain recombines TRBV6-5 with TRBJ1-2; TRBD1 agrees at 7 bases. CDR3 length equals 14 residues. V was clipped by 5 bases and J by 4 bases; unmatched bases: 7. Germline V CDR1 and CDR2: MNHEY, SVGAGI.

This chain connects TRBV5-1 to TRBJ2-2; no firm D call. The CDR3 loop spans 15 amino acids. Looked up from germline, CDR1 is SGHRS and CDR2 is YFSETQ. V lost 0 bases, J lost 0 bases, and 6 bases lay in between. The CDR3 here is CASSLASTNTGELFF. The CDR3 DNA is TGCGCCAGCAGCTTGGCTAGTACGAACACCGGGGAGCTGTTTTTT.

V gene TRBV6-5 combines with J gene TRBJ2-1, with 9 bases fitting TRBD2. V was clipped by 6 bases and J by 5 bases; unmatched bases: 5. Germline V gene data show CDR1 as MNHEY and CDR2 as SVGAGI. This CDR3 has 14 amino acids. CDR3 sequence: CASRASGVHNEQFF. CDR3 nucleotide sequence: TGTGCCAGCAGGGCTAGCGGGGTCCACAATGAGCAGTTCTTC.

This chain links TRBV7-2 with TRBJ2-7, with 7 bases that match TRBD1. J lost 4 bases, V lost 4 bases, and 13 bases had no gene match. This CDR3 is 16 amino acids long. Per the germline V gene, CDR1 is SGHTA and CDR2 is FQGNSA. This chain's CDR3 is CASSSSLDRFLYEQYF. CDR3 coding DNA: TGTGCCAGCAGCTCATCACTGGACAGGTTCTTATACGAGCAGTACTTC.

The V gene is TRBV15, the J gene TRBJ1-4, with D tentatively TRBD1 (6 bases). V lost 0 bases and J lost 8, with 19 bases in between. Germline assignment: CDR1 LNHNV and CDR2 YYDKDF (reference sequence). This CDR3 region has 17 residues. The CDR3 sequence: CATSRDMDGRGGEKLFF. DNA of the CDR3: TGTGCCACCAGCAGAGATATGGATGGCAGGGGTGGCGAAAAACTGTTTTTT.

The chain recombines TRBV7-8 with TRBJ2-7; D is undetermined. V was pared by 3 bases and J by 0 bases, with 9 bases between. The CDR3 is 14 residues long. Germline V gene lookup returns CDR1 SGHVS and CDR2 FQNEAQ. Here the CDR3 reads CASSFGQSSYEQYF. The CDR3 region has the DNA TGTGCCAGCAGCTTTGGGCAGAGCTCCTACGAGCAGTACTTC.

In the case of this clone: This sample also contains other DNA sequences that code for the same CDR3. The chain joins TRBV28 to TRBJ1-5; no definite D call. The germline gives CDR1 MDHEN, CDR2 SYDVKM. Trimming took off 2 bases at V and 7 bases at J, with 6 bases between the two ends. CDR3 size: 12 residues. CDR3 region: CASSLGSQPQHF. The CDR3 DNA follows: TGTGCCAGCAGTTTAGGGAGCCAGCCCCAGCATTTT.

This clone appeared a few times. The chain has TRBV11-2 and TRBJ2-7; D gene unclear. V was cut by 0 bases and J by 2 bases, with 5 bases left in between. In germline, CDR1 is SGHAT, CDR2 FQNNGV. This CDR3 contains 13 residues. The CDR3 sequence: CASSLEWTYEQYF. The CDR3 DNA sequence: TGTGCCAGCAGCTTAGAGTGGACCTACGAGCAGTACTTC.

In this sample, this clone turned up a few times. The chain joins TRBV19 to TRBJ1-1; weak D call: TRBD1 (6 bases). This CDR3 comprises 12 residues. Germline V gene sequence: CDR1 LNHDA, CDR2 SQIVND (reference sequence). Trimming stripped 6 bases from V and 3 bases from J, with 8 bases between. The CDR3 DNA reads as TGTGCCAGTAGAACAGGGTACACTGAAGCTTTCTTT. Its translation is CASRTGYTEAFF.

The chain uses TRBV7-6 and TRBJ2-7; D is tentatively TRBD1 or TRBD2 (5 bases each). The germline CDR1 and CDR2 sequences are SGHVS and FNYEAQ. V lost 0 bases to trimming and J lost 4 bases, with 16 bases between them. The CDR3 sequence is 16 residues long. This CDR3 reads CASSLAFQGRRYEQYF. The DNA of the CDR3 is TGTGCCAGCAGCTTAGCTTTCCAGGGACGGCGTTACGAGCAGTACTTC. The complete variable domain, with remaining parts taken from reference TRBV7-6 and TRBJ2-7, reads GAGVSQSPRYKVTKRGQDVALRCDPISGHVSLYWYRQALGQGPEFLTYFNYEAQQDKSGLPNDRFSAERPEGSISTLTIQRTEQRDSAMYRCASSLAFQGRRYEQYFGPGTRLTVT.

The chain recombines TRBV4-3 with TRBJ1-4; D is perhaps TRBD1 (5 bases). Per germline, CDR1 LGHNA and CDR2 YSLEER. V was trimmed by 2 bases and J by 0 bases, leaving 10 bases between them. The CDR3 contains 16 residues. CDR3 DNA: TGCGCCAGCAGCCAACCAGGGTCCGCAACTAATGAAAAACTGTTTTTT. Amino acids: CASSQPGSATNEKLFF.